Listed below are T cell receptor beta chains from one sample, sequenced in a study of blood T cell repertoires in COVID-19. Repertoires were generated with immunoSEQ multiplex PCR, while TCRdb's copy carries only in-frame clones and drops some. The sample has around 100,000 clones; 84% are singletons. Sequenced input: peripheral blood. The source of these receptors is a human donor in a cohort sampled during active COVID-19. Both conserved end residues are trimmed from each CDR3. Size is stated for part of the rows, as once, few or many counts, or as a class when the clone is expanded.

clone_size j_call v_call cdr3_aa
- TRBJ2-3 TRBV2 ASIELASVSDTQY
- TRBJ1-1 TRBV19 ASSIIGRSTDEAF
- TRBJ1-2 TRBV5-6 ASSSAGTPYGYT
- TRBJ2-5 TRBV24-1 ATSDPGTGAETQY
- TRBJ1-5 TRBV6-6 ASSYPKGQGAQPQH
- TRBJ1-4 TRBV5-1 ASSLAPPGQHNEKLF
- TRBJ1-2 TRBV4-2 ASSQDLGAQRRGYT
- TRBJ1-2 TRBV11-3 ASRGGGSDYGYT
- TRBJ2-5 TRBV5-1 ASSPSAYRVGETQY
- TRBJ2-3 TRBV27 ASWASGGTDTQY
- TRBJ2-1 TRBV5-1 ASSLAVVWSLSSQF
once TRBJ2-1 TRBV27 ASSLWAGAAYNEQF
- TRBJ2-7 TRBV5-1 ASRRDRGYEQY
- TRBJ2-2 TRBV7-9 ASSLIQRGANTGELF
- TRBJ1-5 TRBV7-8 ASSDRGGLSNQPQH
- TRBJ1-2 TRBV5-6 ASSLGTGTANYGYT
- TRBJ1-2 TRBV7-9 ASSLAGQESDGYT
once TRBJ1-4 TRBV7-2 ASSRDRTEKLF
- TRBJ1-4 TRBV28 ATIRQGRANEKLF
- TRBJ2-5 TRBV2 ASSGTGGQETQY
- TRBJ2-1 TRBV21-1 ARTGGRVNEQF
- TRBJ2-1 TRBV6-6 ASSEMDRGGEQF
- TRBJ2-7 TRBV6-6 ASSYRVEGPYEQY
- TRBJ2-3 TRBV7-8 ASSLLVGPDTQY
- TRBJ2-2 TRBV27 ASKILAGDTGELF
once TRBJ2-5 TRBV7-9 ASSLASRQETQY
- TRBJ2-3 TRBV19 ASSIDRGTGSTDTQY
- TRBJ1-1 TRBV6-5 ATNAGVNTEAF
- TRBJ2-5 TRBV5-1 ASSLEEESQETQY
once TRBJ2-7 TRBV19 ASIGAWRGPSYEQY
once TRBJ2-5 TRBV4-3 ASSSGTEQETQY
- TRBJ2-3 TRBV2 ASSELVMSADTQY
- TRBJ1-2 TRBV11-1 ASSLGGTPNYGYT
- TRBJ2-5 TRBV7-2 ASSLGRETQY
- TRBJ1-6 TRBV19 ATRSSYNSPLH
- TRBJ2-2 TRBV5-4 ASSLGLSGELF
- TRBJ2-1 TRBV7-9 ASSLDIRDNEQF
- TRBJ2-7 TRBV21-1 ASSKNISSYEQY
once TRBJ2-1 TRBV24-1 ATSGASFGQF
- TRBJ2-1 TRBV6-2/TRBV6-3 ASSAMGPQYNEQF
- TRBJ1-2 TRBV18 ASSTDRGYGYT
once TRBJ2-7 TRBV18 ASSFRGGDEQY
- TRBJ2-3 TRBV5-1 ASSLGETQGNTQY
- TRBJ2-2 TRBV9 ASSTRGNTGELF
- TRBJ2-1 TRBV10-3 AISPGFDEQF